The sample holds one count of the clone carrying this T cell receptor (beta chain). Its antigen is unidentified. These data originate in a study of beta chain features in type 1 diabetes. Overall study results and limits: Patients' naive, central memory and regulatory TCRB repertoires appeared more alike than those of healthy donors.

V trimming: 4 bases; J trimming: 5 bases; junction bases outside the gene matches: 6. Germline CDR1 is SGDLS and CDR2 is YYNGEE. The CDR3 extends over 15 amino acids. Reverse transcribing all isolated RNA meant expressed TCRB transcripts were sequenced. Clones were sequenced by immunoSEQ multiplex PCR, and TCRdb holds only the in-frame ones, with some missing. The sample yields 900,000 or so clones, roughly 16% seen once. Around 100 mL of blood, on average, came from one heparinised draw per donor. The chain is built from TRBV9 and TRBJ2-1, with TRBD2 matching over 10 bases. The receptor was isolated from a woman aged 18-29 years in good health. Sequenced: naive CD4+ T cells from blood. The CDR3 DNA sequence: TGTGCCAGCAGCCCGGGACTAGCGATCAACAATGAGCAGTTCTTC. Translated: CASSPGLAINNEQFF.